This entry lists 32 T cell receptor beta chains sequenced from one sample in a study of regulatory T cells in long-lasting Graves disease. Construction of TCR beta libraries relied on iRepertoire HTBI primers and on Arm-PCR targeting CDR3 regions. TCRdb re-called the multiplex PCR reads with MiXCR, one entry per CDR3 protein. The sample has approximately 350,000 distinct CDR3 sequences, around 16% seen once. Noted time point: newly diagnosed GD, antithyroid drugs for less than 3 months. With RNA extracted from PBMCs as input, the TCR library was made. These data were also filed under a second study, of T cells in Graves' hyperthyroidism and ophthalmopathy.

The specimen was peripheral blood mononuclear cells (PBMCs), collected at new diagnosis, from a patient treated with antithyroid drugs. Receptors were obtained from a woman under 30 with Graves disease.

In the case of this clonotype: This sequence may be a read error, since a much larger clone differs from it by one base. The CDR3 is CASSSPPRGSLNTGELIF. In DNA, the CDR3 is TGCGCCAGCAGCTCCCCCCCTCGGGGAAGTTTGAACACCGGGGAGCTGATTTTT. This sequence joins TRBV5-1 and TRBJ2-2; D might be TRBD2 (5 bases). Germline CDR1 and CDR2: SGHRS and YFSETQ. The CDR3 extends over 18 amino acids.

This clonotype was counted ten times or more. CDR3 DNA: TGTGCCAGCAGCTTAGACAGGGTGAGCACTGAAGCTTTCTTT. It encodes CASSLDRVSTEAFF. The chain has TRBV13 and TRBJ1-1, with D maybe TRBD1 (6 bases). Trimming left V 1 base short and J 4 bases short, with 10 bases between. The CDR3 runs 14 residues. CDR1 is PRHDT and CDR2 is FYEKMQ in the germline V gene (reference sequence). Looking up the rest from reference TRBV13 and TRBJ1-1 gives the full variable domain: AAGVIQSPRHLIKEKRETATLKCYPIPRHDTVYWYQQGPGQDPQFLISFYEKMQSDKGSIPDRFSAQQFSDYHSELNMSSLELGDSALYFCASSLDRVSTEAFFGQGTRLTVV.

This chain uses TRBV19 with TRBJ2-2, with 7 bases matching TRBD1. With V trimmed by 6 bases and J by 4 bases, 2 bases remained unmatched. The V gene's germline CDR1 is LNHDA and CDR2 SQIVND (reference sequence). The CDR3 length is 13 residues. The CDR3 region has the DNA TGTGCCAGTAGCTCAGGGGGCACCGGGGAGCTGTTTTTT. As protein: CASSSGGTGELFF.

This clonotype has a handful of counts. J is TRBJ2-2 and V is TRBV24-1; no clear D gene. The CDR3 totals 12 residues. V dropped 6 bases and J dropped 7 bases, with 8 bases sitting between them. CDR1 and CDR2 (germline): KGHDR, SFDVKD. CDR3 DNA: TGTGCCACCAGTCCCGGATACGGGGAGCTGTTTTTT. Its protein product is CATSPGYGELFF.

Turning to this clonotype: This could be a read error, since a much larger clone is one nucleotide away. The chain is built from TRBV20-1 and TRBJ2-1; TRBD2 might be the D (6 bases). The V and J ends lost 3 bases and 3 bases respectively, with 9 bases between them. CDR3 length: 13 residues. Germline lookup yields CDR1 DFQATT and CDR2 SNEGSKA (reference sequence). The CDR3 sequence: CSASISGYNEQFF. The CDR3 DNA follows: TGCAGTGCTAGTATTAGCGGCTACAATGAGCAGTTCTTC.

This clonotype was detected ten times or more. V gene TRBV5-1 combines with J gene TRBJ2-7, with D hard to call. V was shortened by 0 bases and J by 3 bases, with 7 bases between the two germline ends. There are 13 residues in the CDR3. Germline V gene data show CDR1 as SGHRS and CDR2 as YFSETQ. CDR3 amino acids: CASSLAADYEQYF. The CDR3 coding sequence is TGCGCCAGCAGCTTGGCAGCCGACTACGAGCAGTACTTC.

The chain couples TRBV6-1 to TRBJ1-3; 9 bases map to TRBD1. Per germline, CDR1 MNHNS and CDR2 SASEGT. This CDR3 region has 15 residues. With V trimmed by 6 bases and J by 2 bases, 5 bases remained unmatched. Here the CDR3 DNA reads TGTGCCAGCAGCCGACAGGGGGTCCCTGGAAACACCATATATTTT. Protein product: CASSRQGVPGNTIYF.

This clonotype has ten or more counts. This chain joins TRBV12-3 or TRBV12-4 and TRBJ2-5, with D unresolved. The CDR3 consists of 14 residues. Trimming stripped 6 bases from V and 4 bases from J, with 15 bases between. CDR3 bases: TGTGCCAGCAGGGATAAAAAAAAGGGAGAGACCCAGTACTTC. This gives the protein CASRDKKKGETQYF.

This clonotype has ten or more counts. The chain recombines TRBV5-4 with TRBJ2-5, with TRBD2 matching 12 bases. The CDR3 loop spans 15 amino acids. CDR1 is SGHNT and CDR2 is YYREEE in the germline V gene (reference sequence). After removal of 2 bases from V and 3 bases from J, the junction contained 2 bases not matched to a gene. Here the CDR3 reads CASSLRLAGEETQYF. In nucleotides, the CDR3 is TGTGCCAGCAGCTTACGACTAGCGGGAGAAGAGACCCAGTACTTC.

This clonotype was observed a few times. The CDR3 coding sequence is TGTGCCAGCAGTGAAGTCACGGGGTATGGCTACACCTTC. Its translation: CASSEVTGYGYTF. The V call is TRBV6-2 or TRBV6-3, the J call TRBJ1-2; D call uncertain. The germline CDR1 and CDR2 sequences are MNHEY and SVGEGT. Deletions cut 5 bases from V and 5 bases from J, with 12 bases between. The length of the CDR3 is 13 residues.

The chain employs TRBV11-2 and TRBJ2-5, with D possibly being TRBD2 (6 bases). The CDR3 has 15 residues. Trimming pared 1 base from V and 3 bases from J, leaving 12 bases between. CDR1 and CDR2 (germline): SGHAT, FQNNGV. The CDR3 bases are TGTGCCAGCAGCTTAGTGTACGGCGGGGAAGAGACCCAGTACTTC. The encoded protein is CASSLVYGGEETQYF.

The chain has TRBV20-1 and TRBJ2-1; 8 bases align to TRBD2. Germline V lookup: CDR1 DFQATT, CDR2 SNEGSKA (reference sequence). The length of the CDR3 is 14 residues. V shed 4 bases and J 9 bases; nucleotides not matched to a gene: 11. CDR3: CSAKSPGLVTEQFF. As DNA, the CDR3 is TGCAGTGCTAAATCCCCGGGACTAGTGACTGAGCAGTTCTTC.

This clonotype showed up many times. This chain joins TRBV7-8 and TRBJ2-1, with unresolved D. V was clipped by 4 bases and J by 0 bases, with 13 bases between them. CDR1 is SGHVS, CDR2 FQNEAQ, per germline. The CDR3 runs 16 residues. This chain's CDR3 is CASSSRPPPSYNEQFF. CDR3 bases: TGTGCCAGCAGCTCCCGTCCCCCGCCCTCCTACAATGAGCAGTTCTTC.

This clonotype came up a few times. With a much larger clone just one base away, this may be a read error. The V and J genes are TRBV6-1 and TRBJ1-1; TRBD1 aligns across 10 bases. This CDR3 region has 14 residues. Trimming at V came to 6 bases and at J to 6 bases, leaving 7 bases not matched to a gene. Germline V gives CDR1 MNHNS, CDR2 SASEGT. Written as DNA, the CDR3 is TGTGCCAGCAGAACCGGGACAGGGGTCGCTGAAGCTTTCTTT. As protein: CASRTGTGVAEAFF.

This clonotype was found a few times. The rearrangement joins TRBV27 to TRBJ2-7, with D possibly TRBD2 on 6 matching bases. The CDR3 spans 12 residues. In germline, CDR1 is MNHEY, CDR2 SMNVEV (reference sequence). The V end was cut by 8 bases, the J end by 1 base, with 9 bases between. CDR3 region: CASVGGSYEQYF. The CDR3, as DNA: TGTGCCAGCGTTGGGGGGTCCTACGAGCAGTACTTC.

Worth noting for this clonotype: One base away lies a much larger clone, so this may be a sequencing read error. This chain uses TRBV2 with TRBJ2-1; D ambiguous. This CDR3 spans 8 amino acids. CDR1 is SNHLY, CDR2 FYNNEI, per germline. The CDR3 reads CVSTFKFF. In DNA, the CDR3 is TGTGTCAGCACCTTCAAGTTCTTC.

In this sample, this clonotype turned up many times. The chain links TRBV28 to TRBJ1-5; perhaps TRBD1 as D (5 bases). CDR1 is MDHEN, CDR2 SYDVKM, per germline. This CDR3 spans 15 amino acids. The V and J ends lost 4 bases and 4 bases respectively, with 14 bases between them. The CDR3 region is CASSYAGSYNQPQHF. DNA of the CDR3: TGTGCCAGCAGTTACGCAGGGAGCTATAATCAGCCCCAGCATTTT.

The table lists this clonotype with many counts. In DNA form, the CDR3 reads TGTGCCAGCAGAATTTTGAGTGTGGCGAACACTGAAGCTTTCTTT. This gives the protein CASRILSVANTEAFF. The chain combines TRBV28 with TRBJ1-1, with D unclear. Germline V CDR1 and CDR2: MDHEN, SYDVKM. The germline V and J ends were trimmed by 6 bases and 1 base, with 15 bases remaining between them. This CDR3 comprises 15 residues.

This clonotype was counted ten times or more. The rearrangement uses TRBV18 and TRBJ2-7, with D possibly being TRBD1 (5 bases). From germline, CDR1 is KGHSH and CDR2 LQKENI. The V end was cut by 2 bases, the J end by 0 bases, with 8 bases between. This CDR3 spans 14 amino acids. Written as DNA, the CDR3 is TGTGCCAGCTCACCAGCGGACATCTCCTACGAGCAGTACTTC. It specifies CASSPADISYEQYF.

This clonotype was detected ten times or more. The chain recombines TRBV6-1 with TRBJ1-1; 8 bases agree with TRBD1. With 6 bases clipped from V and 7 bases from J, the junction kept 10 bases outside the gene matches. The germline V gene has CDR1 MNHNS and CDR2 SASEGT. The CDR3 runs 14 residues. The CDR3 bases are TGTGCCAGCAGGTCCACAGGGGGGTTTGGTGAAGCTTTCTTT. Residues: CASRSTGGFGEAFF.

In its sample, this clonotype was seen many times. The chain carries TRBV7-6 and TRBJ2-7; 9 bases map to TRBD1. CDR3 size: 14 residues. Germline loops: CDR1 SGHVS, CDR2 FNYEAQ. V gave up 7 bases and J gave up 2 bases; unmatched junction bases: 6. This CDR3 reads CASKPGTGTYEQYF. In nucleotides, the CDR3 is TGTGCCAGCAAACCCGGGACAGGGACCTACGAGCAGTACTTC.

The rearrangement uses TRBV5-1 and TRBJ2-5; 8 bases align to TRBD2. Trimming at V came to 3 bases and at J to 2 bases, leaving 6 bases not matched to a gene. Germline CDR1 SGHRS, CDR2 YFSETQ. The CDR3 loop spans 15 amino acids. The CDR3 nucleotides are TGCGCCAGCAGCTACTTGGCTAGCGGGCAAGAGACCCAGTACTTC. It translates to CASSYLASGQETQYF.

There are a few counts of this clonotype. A much larger clone sits a single nucleotide away, making a read error possible. This rearrangement joins TRBV29-1 to TRBJ2-1, with TRBD2 matching over 11 bases. The CDR3 consists of 14 residues. CDR1 SQVTM and CDR2 ANQGSEA come from the germline V gene. V was clipped by 6 bases and J by 9 bases; unmatched bases: 10. CDR3 bases: TGCAGCGTGGCCGGGACTAGCGGTTGGAGTGAGCAGTTCTTC. As protein: CSVAGTSGWSEQFF.

A few counts support this clonotype. The J gene is TRBJ1-1, the V gene TRBV6-1; D gene unclear. CDR1 and CDR2 (germline): MNHNS, SASEGT. Trimming stripped 7 bases from V and 8 bases from J, with 11 bases between. CDR3 size: 11 residues. The CDR3 sequence: CASTLPEEAFF. For the CDR3, the DNA is TGTGCCAGCACTTTACCAGAGGAAGCTTTCTTT.

Notes on this clonotype: A much larger clone lies one base from this, so it may be a read error. The chain has TRBV6-1 and TRBJ1-2; D uncertain. This CDR3 comprises 16 residues. The germline gives CDR1 MNHNS, CDR2 SASEGT. CDR3 amino acids: CASSEASWTDRYGHTF. The CDR3 coding sequence is TGTGCCAGCAGTGAAGCGTCTTGGACGGATAGATATGGCCACACCTTC.

The CDR3 DNA reads as TGTGCCAGCAGCCAAAGGGCGAGCCCGGGACTAGCGGGACAAGAGACCCAGTACTTC. This gives the protein CASSQRASPGLAGQETQYF. This chain connects TRBV4-2 to TRBJ2-5; TRBD2 matches at 13 bases. This CDR3 is built from 19 residues. V was pared by 2 bases and J by 2 bases, with 11 bases of the junction left unmatched. Germline values: CDR1 LGHNA, CDR2 YNFKEQ.

This clonotype was picked up many times. The chain combines TRBV5-1 with TRBJ2-7; 12 bases line up with TRBD2. Germline assignment: CDR1 SGHRS and CDR2 YFSETQ. V shed 3 bases and J 6 bases; nucleotides not matched to a gene: 4. This CDR3 has 14 residues. CDR3: CASSSTSGSGEQYF. The DNA of the CDR3 is TGCGCCAGCAGCTCGACTAGCGGGAGCGGCGAGCAGTACTTC.

This clonotype showed up just a few times. The J gene is TRBJ1-3, the V gene TRBV7-9, with D hard to call. Trimming removed 3 bases from V and 0 bases from J, with 6 bases in between. The germline V gene has CDR1 SEHNR and CDR2 FQNEAQ (reference sequence). The CDR3 runs to 14 residues. This chain's CDR3 is CASSFSTSGNTIYF. The DNA for the CDR3 is TGTGCCAGCAGCTTTTCGACCTCTGGAAACACCATATATTTT.

This chain links TRBV11-1 with TRBJ2-1; 7 positions agree with TRBD1. V was pared by 4 bases and J by 4 bases, with 4 bases of the junction left unmatched. The CDR3 extends over 14 amino acids. Germline-derived CDR1 and CDR2 are SGHAT and FQDESV (reference sequence). As DNA, the CDR3 is TGTGCCAGCAGCTCTCAACAGGGGTACAATGAGCAGTTCTTC. Amino acid sequence: CASSSQQGYNEQFF.

The chain recombines TRBV20-1 with TRBJ2-7; 13 bases fit TRBD2. Germline V gene data show CDR1 as DFQATT and CDR2 as SNEGSKA (reference sequence). J gave up 7 bases and V 2 bases, and 11 bases lay outside the gene matches. The CDR3 spans 16 residues. CDR3 sequence reads: CSARTILAGGRWEQYF. In DNA, the CDR3 is TGCAGTGCTAGAACGATACTAGCGGGGGGGCGGTGGGAGCAGTACTTC.

This clonotype was found many times. V usage is TRBV11-2 and J usage is TRBJ2-7, with 7 bases identical to TRBD2. Germline CDR1 is SGHAT and CDR2 is FQNNGV. This CDR3 spans 15 amino acids. The trim removed 4 bases at V and 1 base at J, leaving 7 bases unmatched. The CDR3 nucleotides read TGTGCCAGCAGCTCCCGGGACGGGGGGTCCTACGAGCAGTACTTC. Translation gives CASSSRDGGSYEQYF.

This clonotype was seen a handful of times. The rearrangement uses TRBV4-2 and TRBJ2-5; TRBD2 might be the D (5 bases). Germline-derived CDR1 and CDR2 are LGHNA and YNFKEQ. The CDR3 is made up of 15 amino acids. The V gene lost 5 bases and the J gene lost 5 bases, with 18 bases spanning the gap. CDR3 loop: CASSGALGGGETQYF. The CDR3 coding sequence is TGTGCCAGCAGCGGCGCCCTAGGAGGAGGCGAGACCCAGTACTTC.